The clone carrying this T cell receptor beta chain was seen a handful of times. Its antigen remains unknown. This entry belongs to a study of shared clonotypes between healthy human individuals. Study outcomes and limitations: As a rule, naive subsets had a larger estimated richness than memory subsets.

Trimming cost V 5 bases and J 2 bases; bases outside gene matches: 15. In germline, CDR1 is MDHEN, CDR2 SYDVKM. This CDR3 contains 17 residues. The assay was immunoSEQ multiplex PCR, and TCRdb's table has in-frame clones only and misses some. The top ten clones hold under 2% of a sample with 600,000 to 800,000 clones, 55% to 80% of them seen once. The rearrangement links TRBV28 to TRBJ2-7; 7 nucleotides agree with TRBD2. The TCR sequence derives from a woman aged 25 to 39 in good health. What was sequenced was memory CD4+ T cells sorted from blood. The subset is: CD45RA-negative fraction. The CDR3 is CASSGRGVKRGAYEQYF. DNA of the CDR3: TGTGCCAGCAGTGGTCGAGGGGTCAAACGGGGGGCCTACGAGCAGTACTTC.